This T cell receptor (beta chain) was captured in a study of T cells in Graves' hyperthyroidism and ophthalmopathy. Looking at the study overall: Peripheral blood was secured at the point of initial diagnosis, before any treatment.

In germline, CDR1 is MNHNY, CDR2 SVGAGI (reference sequence). Trimming removed 0 bases at V and 1 base at J, with 8 bases between. CDR3 size: 15 residues. Only a few counts were recorded for this clonotype. No antigen is known for it. Researchers amplified the TCR beta CDR3 regions from RNA transcripts. The HTBI primer set was used in a first-round RT-PCR of the TCR CDR3. TCRdb recomputed calls from the multiplex PCR reads with MiXCR, one row per CDR3 protein. The sample has hundreds of thousands of distinct CDR3 sequences; roughly 20% are singletons. Reasons for excluding patients were uncontrolled infection, other autoimmune disease, pregnancy or lactation. Study-wide results and caveats: Also found in blood were most expanded thyroid clonotypes above 0.001. Ophthalmopathy cases were set apart from stable hyperthyroidism by a 13 V-J model.

This clonotype was sampled from a woman between 50 and 59 years old with Graves' hyperthyroidism that later progressed to Graves' ophthalmopathy. The material sequenced was blood. The chain carries TRBV6-6 and TRBJ2-3; D may be TRBD1 (6 bases). CDR3: CASSYSGHRTDTQYF. The CDR3 nucleotides read TGTGCCAGCAGTTACTCGGGACACCGCACAGATACGCAGTATTTT.